The rows below give T cell receptor beta chains drawn from one sample of a study of regulatory T cells in long-lasting Graves disease. TCRdb fed the multiplex PCR reads into MiXCR, producing one record per CDR3 protein. The sample has around 460,000 distinct CDR3 sequences, 14% seen once; the top ten hold around a sixth. These data were likewise used in another study, on T cells in Graves' hyperthyroidism and ophthalmopathy.

Sequences were derived from peripheral blood mononuclear cells (PBMCs), sampled at new diagnosis, from a patient treated with antithyroid drugs. These receptors all come from a woman aged 45-60 years with Graves disease. Both conserved end residues are trimmed from each CDR3.

v_call,j_call,cdr3_aa
TRBV3-1,TRBJ2-7,ASSNAGEGGYEQY
TRBV6-1,TRBJ1-5,ASSHNSNQPQH
TRBV2,TRBJ1-2,ASSENQASYGYT
TRBV10-3,TRBJ1-3,AISGSGTGGGNTIY
TRBV12-3/TRBV12-4,TRBJ2-1,ASRLAGGLYNEQF
TRBV20-1,TRBJ2-5,SATGETQY
TRBV18,TRBJ2-7,ASSPGTGSSPEQY
TRBV3-1,TRBJ2-1,ASSPGGLDEQF
TRBV28,TRBJ2-1,ASRRGLTSGRSGNEQF
TRBV27,TRBJ2-7,ASSPYGDSSYEQY
TRBV7-2,TRBJ2-1,ANSRLAGVTNEQF
TRBV19,TRBJ2-5,ASSPGTSVFLPQETQY
TRBV10-1,TRBJ2-2,ASDRSNTGELF
TRBV11-2,TRBJ2-5,ASRIPGGQETQY
TRBV20-1,TRBJ2-1,SARERAGGDNEQF
TRBV3-1,TRBJ2-7,ASSQVTGYEQY
TRBV7-8,TRBJ1-5,ASSNRDGNQPQH
TRBV11-2,TRBJ1-2,ASSLGETNYGYT
TRBV6-1,TRBJ2-1,ASSEALDSGTSGANEQF
TRBV2,TRBJ1-6,ASTQGSNYNSPLH
TRBV6-2/TRBV6-3,TRBJ2-1,ASSGSGRIYNEQF
TRBV4-2,TRBJ2-3,ASSQQPHQDTQY
TRBV24-1,TRBJ2-3,ATSAIPGQGTDTQY
TRBV6-4,TRBJ1-3,ASSETGLMMGNTIY
TRBV7-9,TRBJ2-4,ASSLITGDTKNIQY
TRBV7-8,TRBJ2-5,ASSWREPLRETQY
TRBV3-1,TRBJ2-5,ASSQEGTRKLEETQY
TRBV13,TRBJ2-7,ASSLNVNRYYEQY
TRBV20-1,TRBJ2-5,SAGQTETQY
TRBV5-1,TRBJ2-3,ASSLRDGSTDTQY
TRBV27,TRBJ2-5,ASRPQGGETQY
TRBV7-9,TRBJ2-7,ASSFGDRPYEQY
TRBV2,TRBJ2-7,AIRDRGPGLAGDPYEQY
TRBV6-1,TRBJ1-2,ASRDREGTNYGYT
TRBV6-1,TRBJ2-1,ASSYTSVVNNEQF
TRBV30,TRBJ1-5,AWTSGTDQPQH
TRBV4-1,TRBJ1-1,ASSQVVPAEAF
TRBV10-3,TRBJ2-5,ASAGPTDQETQY
TRBV12-3/TRBV12-4,TRBJ1-5,ASSRMTTDQPQH
TRBV2,TRBJ1-1,ASSEAPGAWEAF
TRBV6-1,TRBJ2-1,ASKRNSGGAYNEQF
TRBV10-3,TRBJ1-1,AISESAVTF
TRBV7-3,TRBJ2-3,ASSLMGLAGVSDTQY
TRBV29-1,TRBJ2-5,SVEDRWGQGVETQY
TRBV19,TRBJ2-1,ASSTRGGTYNEQF
TRBV30,TRBJ1-1,AWSDQFDGGTEAF
TRBV9,TRBJ1-5,ASSPGGEGNQPQH
TRBV13,TRBJ2-5,ASSSGQGSQETQY
TRBV30,TRBJ2-5,AWSLALLRTQY
TRBV7-8,TRBJ2-1,ASSLNRDRDSYNEQF
TRBV18,TRBJ2-1,ASSRSGSYNEQF
TRBV12-3/TRBV12-4,TRBJ2-2,ASSWDREISGELF
TRBV10-3,TRBJ1-1,AIQSDTEAF
TRBV30,TRBJ1-4,AWSVNEKLF
TRBV27,TRBJ1-4,ASSPRGGWGEKLF